A single sample is the source of the 9 T cell receptor beta chains below, sequenced in a study of beta chain features in type 1 diabetes (dated by TCRdb to the late 2010s). What the authors observed across the whole study: Type 1 diabetes patients showed a moderate but significant shortening of TCRB CDR3 length in all four CD4+ subsets.

Their target antigens are unknown. Library preparation employed the immunoSEQ multiplex PCR assay. The High Capacity cDNA Reverse Transcription Kit was used to reverse transcribe all of the isolated RNA, meaning that expressed TCRB transcripts were what got sequenced. Not all clones reach the TCRdb copy of this immuneACCESS table, which keeps in-frame sequences only. Checked studies attribute under half of the gap to unresolved V genes and leave the rest unexplained. The sample records approximately 50,000 clones, under 55% of which are singletons. Of the sample, roughly 1.5% is held by the ten largest clones. What was sequenced was Tregs from blood. Interpreted using the paper, the cell subset or site label stands for: regulatory CD4+ T cells. All receptors come from a man aged 25-40 years with type 1 diabetes.

The chain couples TRBV9 to TRBJ1-5, with TRBD1 identical over 7 bases. This CDR3 is built from 13 residues. J was trimmed by 6 bases and V by 1 base; bases with no gene match: 1. Germline lookup yields CDR1 SGDLS and CDR2 YYNGEE. Here the CDR3 DNA reads TGTGCCAGCAGCGTAACAGGGGTTCAGCCCCAGCATTTT. It codes for CASSVTGVQPQHF.

This chain links TRBV9 with TRBJ2-1, with TRBD2 matching over 7 bases. The CDR3 loop spans 18 amino acids. J was trimmed by 2 bases and V by 2 bases; bases with no gene match: 13. CDR1 and CDR2 (germline): SGDLS, YYNGEE. The CDR3 sequence: CASSVRVESSGPYNEQFF. The CDR3 DNA follows: TGTGCCAGCAGCGTCCGGGTCGAGTCTAGCGGACCCTACAATGAGCAGTTCTTC.

Written as DNA, the CDR3 is TGTGCCAGCAGTCTTATAGCGGGAGGGATGAAAGATGAGCAGTTCTTC. Its translation is CASSLIAGGMKDEQFF. V gene TRBV27 combines with J gene TRBJ2-1; 11 positions agree with TRBD2. Trimming at V came to 5 bases and at J to 8 bases, leaving 11 bases not matched to a gene. Germline loops: CDR1 MNHEY, CDR2 SMNVEV (reference sequence). The CDR3 is 16 residues long.

This clone is judged medium-sized (0.01 to 0.1%). The CDR3 here is CASSRTRAHNEQFF. The CDR3 DNA reads TGTGCCAGCAGTCGGACTAGAGCCCACAATGAGCAGTTCTTC. The V and J genes are TRBV27 and TRBJ2-1, with TRBD2 matching over 7 bases. Germline-derived CDR1 and CDR2 are MNHEY and SMNVEV (reference sequence). The CDR3 runs to 14 residues. V lost 5 bases, J lost 5 bases, and 6 bases stayed unmatched.

This clone was counted a few times. This chain connects TRBV7-2 to TRBJ2-7, with TRBD2 matching over 7 bases. V gave up 1 base and J gave up 4 bases; unmatched junction bases: 7. The CDR3 sequence is 15 residues long. CDR1 and CDR2 (germline): SGHTA, FQGNSA. The CDR3 reads CASSLEGGSGYEQYF. CDR3 DNA: TGTGCCAGCAGCTTAGAAGGCGGGAGTGGTTACGAGCAGTACTTC.

The chain's CDR3 is CASSPRTILLSYEQYF. CDR3 coding DNA: TGTGCCAGCAGCCCGCGGACTATTCTTCTCTCCTACGAGCAGTACTTC. V is TRBV7-2 and J is TRBJ2-5, with D maybe TRBD2 (6 bases). The J call may be incorrect, as the DNA end agrees better with TRBJ2-7. This CDR3 has 16 amino acids. Germline CDR1 SGHTA, CDR2 FQGNSA.

This clone appeared a few times. CDR3 bases: TGTGCCAGTAGTGACCACAGCAAAGACAATGAGCAGTTCTTC. It encodes CASSDHSKDNEQFF. The rearrangement uses TRBV19 and TRBJ2-1; no firm D call. CDR1 and CDR2 (germline): LNHDA, SQIVND (reference sequence). V was trimmed by 5 bases and J by 5 bases, leaving 13 bases between them. The length of the CDR3 is 14 residues.

This clone was detected only once. This sequence joins TRBV28 and TRBJ1-1, with D maybe TRBD1 (5 bases). V was clipped by 3 bases and J by 4 bases, with 15 bases between them. The CDR3 loop spans 15 amino acids. CDR1 is MDHEN, CDR2 SYDVKM, per germline. The CDR3 region has the DNA TGTGCCAGCAGTTTTTATAGGGGTAGTATCACTGAAGCTTTCTTT. Amino acids: CASSFYRGSITEAFF.

J is TRBJ2-1 and V is TRBV28, with TRBD1 matching 7 bases. The trim removed 2 bases at V and 2 bases at J, leaving 6 bases unmatched. The CDR3 loop spans 16 amino acids. Germline CDR1 and CDR2: MDHEN and SYDVKM. The CDR3 sequence: CASSLRKTGPYNEQFF. The CDR3 nucleotides read TGTGCCAGCAGTTTAAGGAAGACAGGGCCCTACAATGAGCAGTTCTTC.